This T cell receptor beta chain stems from a study of blood T cell repertoires in COVID-19. Clones were read by immunoSEQ multiplex PCR, and TCRdb kept only the in-frame ones, dropping some. The sample includes more than 450,000 clones, approximately 86% of them seen just once. Sequenced sample: PBMCs or T cells enriched from blood (not recorded which). This TCR was recovered from a young woman who had recovered from COVID-19.

The CDR3 DNA sequence: TGTGCCACCAGTGACCCCGTTAGGTCGCCGGGGGAGCAGTACTTC. Translated: CATSDPVRSPGEQYF. The rearrangement uses TRBV24-1 and TRBJ2-7, with D possibly TRBD2 on 5 matching bases. The germline V and J ends were trimmed by 4 bases and 7 bases, with 19 bases remaining between them. The CDR3 is 15 amino acids. The V gene's germline CDR1 is KGHDR and CDR2 SFDVKD.